The 6 T cell receptor beta chains in this list originate from one sample, sequenced in a study of blood T cell repertoires in COVID-19. Using immunoSEQ multiplex PCR, the repertoire was profiled, and TCRdb retains in-frame clones only, with some absent. This repertoire shows around 500,000 clones, 88% found once; its top ten account for 1.5% to 2%. The sequenced sample consisted of PBMCs or T cells enriched from blood (not recorded which). These receptors were collected from a woman between 35 and 50 years old who had recovered from COVID-19.

V gene TRBV5-1 combines with J gene TRBJ1-6; TRBD1 matches at 9 bases. V trimming: 4 bases; J trimming: 9 bases; junction bases outside the gene matches: 8. The CDR3 covers 15 residues. Germline assignment: CDR1 SGHRS and CDR2 YFSETQ. The CDR3, as DNA: TGCGCCAGCAGCCCGCCATACAGGGGGCTTTCACCCCTCCACTTT. Protein product: CASSPPYRGLSPLHF.

V usage is TRBV19 and J usage is TRBJ2-7, with 7 positions matching TRBD2. V lost 5 bases and J lost 5; bases outside the gene matches: 9. The CDR3 spans 14 residues. Germline CDR1 and CDR2: LNHDA and SQIVND (reference sequence). The CDR3 DNA is TGTGCCAGTAGTCGCCCCGGGAGGATCGACGAGCAGTACTTC. It is translated as CASSRPGRIDEQYF.

The chain links TRBV3-1 (or the pseudogene TRBV3-2) to TRBJ2-2; weak D call: TRBD2 (6 bases). The ends were cut back, 4 bases at V and 12 bases at J, with 18 bases in the middle. Germline V gives CDR1 LGHDT, CDR2 YNNKEL (reference sequence). The CDR3 extends over 14 amino acids. As DNA, the CDR3 is TGTGCCAGCAGCCCGGGGAGGCCCGGGACTCAGCTGTTTTTT. This sequence encodes CASSPGRPGTQLFF.

The chain joins TRBV30 to TRBJ2-2; 8 bases are a match to TRBD2. Trimming cost V 5 bases and J 1 base; bases outside gene matches: 6. Germline V CDR1 and CDR2: GTSNPN, SVGIG (reference sequence). The CDR3 length is 15 residues. The CDR3 region is CAWFHSGVNTGELFF. Here the CDR3 DNA reads TGTGCCTGGTTCCATAGCGGGGTGAACACCGGGGAGCTGTTTTTT. The full variable domain, with the rest looked up from reference TRBV30 and TRBJ2-2, is SQTIHQWPATLVQPVGSPLSLECTVEGTSNPNLYWYRQAAGRGLQLLFYSVGIGQISSEVPQNLSASRPQDRQFILSSKKLLLSDSGFYLCAWFHSGVNTGELFFGEGSRLTVL.

V gene TRBV19 combines with J gene TRBJ2-1; perhaps TRBD1 as D (5 bases). Trimming removed 3 bases from V and 5 bases from J, with 23 bases in between. Per the germline V gene, CDR1 is LNHDA and CDR2 is SQIVND (reference sequence). The CDR3 contains 18 residues. The CDR3 nucleotides are TGTGCCAGTAGTATTTTGGATTTCTTTGCAGGGCCAAACAATGAGCAGTTCTTC. Translating it yields CASSILDFFAGPNNEQFF.

The chain links TRBV7-9 to TRBJ2-2; 9 bases align to TRBD1. CDR1 and CDR2 from the germline V gene are SEHNR and FQNEAQ (reference sequence). CDR3 length: 15 amino acids. J was trimmed by 3 bases and V by 5 bases; bases with no gene match: 4. As DNA, the CDR3 is TGTGCCAGCAGCCCCGGGACAGGGTACACCGGGGAGCTGTTTTTT. It encodes CASSPGTGYTGELFF.